These T cell receptor beta chains were read from a single sample in a study of beta chain features in type 1 diabetes. Measured with immunoSEQ multiplex PCR; TCRdb has only the in-frame clones, and not every one. The table has around 250,000 clones, roughly an eighth seen once; the top ten hold 0.017%. Specimen: naive CD4+ T cells from blood. The receptors shown here come from a man aged 30 to 39 with type 1 diabetes. CDR3s include the opening cysteine and the closing phenylalanine or tryptophan. The D gene is left open where the match is weak. Some rows mark clone size as missing; the rest say once, few, many or name a class of expanded clone.

CDR3 protein,CDR3 DNA,CDR3 length,clone size,V gene,J gene,D gene
CASSATGIGTEAFF,TGTGCCAGCAGTGCCACAGGGATCGGCACTGAAGCTTTCTTT,14,few,TRBV9,TRBJ1-1,.
CASSRTTGSNQPQHF,TGTGCCAGCAGCCGCACAACGGGTAGCAATCAGCCCCAGCATTTT,15,few,TRBV4-2,TRBJ1-5,.
CAISEQGDGYGYTF,TGTGCCATCAGTGAGCAGGGGGATGGATATGGCTACACCTTC,14,.,TRBV10-3,TRBJ1-2,TRBD1
CASSRGIGTVQETQYF,TGTGCCAGCAGCCGAGGTATTGGGACAGTCCAAGAGACCCAGTACTTC,16,few,TRBV7-9,TRBJ2-5,TRBD1
CSVGTSVLYEQYF,TGCAGCGTCGGGACTAGCGTACTTTACGAGCAGTACTTC,13,.,TRBV29-1,TRBJ2-7,TRBD2
CASSYAGVGYEQYF,TGTGCCAGCAGTTACGCAGGGGTCGGTTACGAGCAGTACTTC,14,.,TRBV6-5,TRBJ2-7,.
CASSHPEEAGGTTYEQYF,TGCGCCAGCAGTCACCCAGAGGAAGCGGGAGGTACCACCTACGAGCAGTACTTC,18,.,TRBV5-1,TRBJ2-7,TRBD2
CASSLDSGTDTQYF,TGTGCCAGCAGCTTAGACAGCGGGACGGATACGCAGTATTTT,14,few,TRBV7-3,TRBJ2-3,TRBD2
CASSVSAVSSYNEQFF,TGTGCCAGCAGCGTCTCGGCGGTAAGCTCCTACAATGAGCAGTTCTTC,16,few,TRBV9,TRBJ2-1,.
CASSPPRTVNEQYF,TGTGCCAGCTCACCACCTCGGACAGTTAACGAGCAGTACTTC,14,.,TRBV18,TRBJ2-7,.
CASRAGSSRTHYEQYF,TGTGCCAGCAGGGCGGGGTCCTCCCGAACCCACTACGAGCAGTACTTC,16,.,TRBV5-4,TRBJ2-7,.
CASSPRPGSGELFF,TGTGCCAGCAGCCCCCGGCCAGGGTCCGGGGAGCTGTTTTTT,14,few,TRBV7-2,TRBJ2-2,.
CASSLHQDFNREQYF,TGTGCCAGCAGCTTACACCAGGACTTCAACCGCGAGCAGTACTTC,15,.,TRBV7-9,TRBJ2-7,.
CASKGQDQETQYF,TGTGCCAGCAAGGGACAGGACCAAGAGACCCAGTACTTC,13,few,TRBV6-5,TRBJ2-5,TRBD1
CASSMSQLSAYGYTF,TGTGCCAGTAGTATGTCACAGTTGTCGGCCTATGGCTACACCTTC,15,.,TRBV19,TRBJ1-2,.
CASSRTGSNTGELFF,TGCGCCAGCAGCCGTACAGGGTCGAACACCGGGGAGCTGTTTTTT,15,.,TRBV4-3,TRBJ2-2,.
CASSPGGYEQFF,TGTGCCAGCTCACCAGGGGGGTATGAGCAGTTCTTC,12,.,TRBV18,TRBJ2-1,.
CASSLDTSTDTQYF,TGCGCCAGCAGCTTGGATACAAGCACAGATACGCAGTATTTT,14,few,TRBV5-1,TRBJ2-3,.
CASSQDFRLTSNQPQHF,TGCGCCAGCAGCCAAGATTTCAGGCTCACAAGCAATCAGCCCCAGCATTTT,17,few,TRBV4-1,TRBJ1-5,.
CASSGGRGNTDTQYF,TGTGCCAGCAGCGGGGGTAGGGGGAACACAGATACGCAGTATTTT,15,.,TRBV5-6,TRBJ2-3,.
CASSSGTPGYEQYF,TGTGCCAGCAGCTCAGGGACTCCCGGGTACGAGCAGTACTTC,14,.,TRBV7-9,TRBJ2-7,.
CASSGTGSLWTQYF,TGTGCCAGCTCTGGGACAGGGTCGTTATGGACCCAGTACTTC,14,.,TRBV28,TRBJ2-5,TRBD1
CASSSNVAQFF,TGTGCCAGCAGCTCCAACGTAGCGCAGTTCTTC,11,.,TRBV7-2,TRBJ2-1,.
CASSLSSGRIYNEQFF,TGTGCCAGCAGTTTATCTAGCGGTCGGATCTACAATGAGCAGTTCTTC,16,.,TRBV27,TRBJ2-1,.
CATRLGGTSNQPQHF,TGTGCCACCAGACTCGGGGGTACGTCGAATCAGCCCCAGCATTTT,15,.,TRBV15,TRBJ1-5,.
CASSFTRSGGGTDTQYF,TGTGCCAGCAGCTTCACCCGATCGGGAGGAGGTACAGATACGCAGTATTTT,17,few,TRBV5-6,TRBJ2-3,TRBD2
CASSPDRVRQETQYF,TGTGCCAGCTCTCCCGACAGAGTCCGTCAAGAGACCCAGTACTTC,15,.,TRBV18,TRBJ2-5,.
CASSRTSGNEQFF,TGTGCCAGCTCTAGGACTAGCGGGAATGAGCAGTTCTTC,13,few,TRBV18,TRBJ2-1,TRBD2
CASTNSGNTEAFF,TGTGCCAGTACCAACAGCGGGAACACTGAAGCTTTCTTT,13,.,TRBV19,TRBJ1-1,.
CASSRTGRTGELFF,TGTGCCAGCAGCCGGACAGGGCGTACCGGGGAGCTGTTTTTT,14,.,TRBV11-1,TRBJ2-2,TRBD1
CASSFQGSSYNEQFF,TGTGCCAGCAGCTTCCAAGGGAGCTCCTACAATGAGCAGTTCTTC,15,.,TRBV7-2,TRBJ2-1,.